One sample yielded the 32 T cell receptor beta chains listed below, sequenced in a study of blood T cell repertoires in COVID-19. Clones were read by immunoSEQ multiplex PCR, and TCRdb kept only the in-frame ones, dropping some. Of 250,000 to 300,000 clones in the sample, 88% were seen once. The sample comprised peripheral blood. Receptor source: a woman aged 25-40 years with acute or convalescent COVID-19.

V and J are TRBV30 and TRBJ1-3; 7 bases are shared with TRBD1. Germline V lookup: CDR1 GTSNPN, CDR2 SVGIG (reference sequence). J was trimmed by 2 bases and V by 4 bases; bases with no gene match: 14. CDR3 length: 17 residues. Here the CDR3 reads CAWTPTPTGYPGNTIYF. The CDR3 coding sequence is TGTGCCTGGACCCCTACTCCGACAGGGTATCCTGGAAACACCATATATTTT.

The chain joins TRBV5-1 to TRBJ2-7; TRBD2 agrees at 14 bases. The CDR3 is 18 residues long. J gave up 3 bases and V 4 bases, and 12 bases lay outside the gene matches. Germline values: CDR1 SGHRS, CDR2 YFSETQ. As DNA, the CDR3 is TGCGCCAGCAGCCCGGATGGGACTAGCGGGAGAGACTTCTACGAGCAGTACTTC. It codes for CASSPDGTSGRDFYEQYF.

In DNA, the CDR3 is TGTGCCAGCAGTTTATCGATAATCGGGTCTAGCTCACCCCTCCACTTT. This codes for CASSLSIIGSSSPLHF. The chain couples TRBV27 to TRBJ1-6; D not certain. CDR1 and CDR2 (germline): MNHEY, SMNVEV (reference sequence). V shed 0 bases and J shed 10 bases, with 16 bases lying between them. The CDR3 has 16 amino acids.

The V gene is TRBV15, the J gene TRBJ2-2; TRBD2 matches 10 bases. From germline, CDR1 is LNHNV and CDR2 YYDKDF (reference sequence). The V and J ends lost 1 base and 2 bases, in that order; junction bases with no gene match: 4. The CDR3 runs to 17 residues. The CDR3 DNA reads as TGTGCCACCAGCAGAGGGGGGACTAGCGATAACACCGGGGAGCTGTTTTTT. Translated, it gives CATSRGGTSDNTGELFF.

In regard to this clone: Other DNA sequences of this sample code for an identical CDR3. The chain joins TRBV29-1 to TRBJ2-7; D is possibly TRBD1 (6 bases). The CDR3 runs 11 residues. Between the trimmed V and J ends, which lost 7 bases and 4 bases, there was a span of 11 bases. The V gene's germline CDR1 is SQVTM and CDR2 ANQGSEA. CDR3 DNA: TGCAGCGCTGGACAGTTATACGAGCAGTACTTC. Protein sequence: CSAGQLYEQYF.

The J gene is TRBJ2-5, the V gene TRBV6-2 or TRBV6-3; D call uncertain. Between the trimmed V and J ends, which lost 0 bases and 4 bases, there was a span of 12 bases. The CDR3 length is 15 residues. Per the germline V gene, CDR1 is MNHEY and CDR2 is SVGEGT. CDR3: CASSYSESPIETQYF. CDR3 coding DNA: TGTGCCAGCAGTTACTCGGAGAGCCCCATAGAGACCCAGTACTTC.

The chain employs TRBV6-5 and TRBJ1-2; 7 positions agree with TRBD1. The V segment lost 0 bases and the J segment 8 bases; nucleotides outside the gene matches: 6. The CDR3 has 14 residues. From germline, CDR1 is MNHEY and CDR2 SVGAGI. The CDR3 DNA is TGTGCCAGCAGTTACTCCGGGACAGTGGCCGGCTACACCTTC. This gives the protein CASSYSGTVAGYTF.

The chain couples TRBV4-3 to TRBJ2-7; 9 positions match TRBD2. CDR1 and CDR2 (germline): LGHNA, YSLEER. Trimming removed 0 bases from V and 3 bases from J; junction bases left unmatched: 6. CDR3 length equals 16 residues. Written as DNA, the CDR3 is TGCGCCAGCAGCCAAGATTTTACAGCGGGGGGCTACGAGCAGTACTTC. Translation gives CASSQDFTAGGYEQYF.

The chain employs TRBV24-1 and TRBJ2-7; 10 bases are shared with TRBD1. V gave up 6 bases and J gave up 2 bases; unmatched junction bases: 9. The CDR3 sequence is 16 residues long. The germline gives CDR1 KGHDR, CDR2 SFDVKD. CDR3 sequence: CATSPAGTGVPYEQYF. DNA of the CDR3: TGTGCCACCAGTCCGGCCGGGACAGGGGTACCCTACGAGCAGTACTTC.

V gene TRBV4-3 combines with J gene TRBJ2-1; the match to TRBD2 covers 8 bases. The CDR3 is 12 residues long. V shed 6 bases, J shed 8 bases, and the junction held 3 bases outside the gene matches. The germline gives CDR1 LGHNA, CDR2 YSLEER. The CDR3 is CASRGLADEQFF. CDR3 coding DNA: TGCGCCAGCAGAGGACTAGCCGATGAGCAGTTCTTC.

The rearrangement uses TRBV3-1 (or the pseudogene TRBV3-2) and TRBJ2-7, with a weak D call TRBD1 (6 bases). This CDR3 has 13 amino acids. Germline CDR1 is LGHDT and CDR2 is YNNKEL (reference sequence). V gave up 4 bases and J gave up 6 bases, with 13 bases separating them. The CDR3 here is CASSPQQGSEQYF. The CDR3 bases are TGTGCCAGCAGCCCGCAACAGGGTTCCGAGCAGTACTTC.

The J gene is TRBJ2-2, the V gene TRBV29-1; D possibly corresponds to TRBD2 (6 bases). The CDR3 has 13 residues. Trimming shortened V by 6 bases and J by 2 bases, and 10 bases separated the two germline ends. Germline CDR1 SQVTM, CDR2 ANQGSEA. CDR3 nucleotide sequence: TGCAGCGTGGAGGGGACTAACACCGGGGAGCTGTTTTTT. Translated: CSVEGTNTGELFF.

V is TRBV5-6 and J is TRBJ2-7; D is possibly TRBD2 (5 bases). The V gene lost 0 bases and the J gene lost 5 bases, with 12 bases spanning the gap. This CDR3 spans 14 amino acids. Germline CDR1 and CDR2: SGHDT and YYEEEE. This chain's CDR3 is CASSLGGSGDEQYF. DNA for the CDR3: TGTGCCAGCAGCTTGGGAGGGTCAGGCGACGAGCAGTACTTC. Looking up the rest from reference TRBV5-6 and TRBJ2-7 gives the full variable domain: DAGVTQSPTHLIKTRGQQVTLRCSPKSGHDTVSWYQQALGQGPQFIFQYYEEEERQRGNFPDRFSGHQFPNYSSELNVNALLLGDSALYLCASSLGGSGDEQYFGPGTRLTVT.

The V gene is TRBV6-5, the J gene TRBJ2-2; TRBD1 agrees at 8 bases. The trim removed 9 bases at V and 6 bases at J, leaving 3 bases unmatched. CDR1 and CDR2 from the germline V gene are MNHEY and SVGAGI. This CDR3 has 12 residues. CDR3 DNA: TGTGCCAGTCTGACAGGGGCCGGGGAGCTGTTTTTT. Its protein product is CASLTGAGELFF.

The chain joins TRBV5-8 to TRBJ1-1, with 9 bases fitting TRBD1. CDR3 length: 13 residues. Germline lookup yields CDR1 SGHTS and CDR2 YDEGEE. The V gene end was trimmed by 5 bases and the J gene end by 5 bases; junction bases not matched to a gene: 4. CDR3: CASRGTGRTEAFF. CDR3 DNA sequence: TGTGCCAGCAGGGGGACAGGGCGGACTGAAGCTTTCTTT.

The count of this clone is one. This chain uses TRBV7-2 with TRBJ1-2; TRBD1 is a possible D gene (5 bases). There are 18 residues in the CDR3. Germline CDR1 is SGHTA and CDR2 is FQGNSA. Trimming took 1 base from V and 4 from J, leaving 22 bases between them. CDR3 in amino acids: CASSLEEWSGHRVYGYTF. The CDR3 nucleotides are TGTGCCAGCAGCTTAGAGGAATGGTCAGGGCATAGGGTCTATGGCTACACCTTC.

This clone was counted only a few times. This chain links TRBV3-1 (or the pseudogene TRBV3-2) with TRBJ2-1; 11 positions match TRBD1. Germline values: CDR1 LGHDT, CDR2 YNNKEL (reference sequence). This CDR3 spans 15 amino acids. Losses at the gene ends were 7 bases for V and 8 bases for J; bases not matched to a gene: 10. The CDR3: CASTHPGQGAHEQFF. CDR3 coding DNA: TGTGCCAGCACCCACCCCGGACAGGGGGCCCATGAGCAGTTCTTC.

The J gene is TRBJ2-1, the V gene TRBV6-2 or TRBV6-3; the match to TRBD2 covers 14 bases. This CDR3 has 16 amino acids. With 6 bases clipped from V and 8 bases from J, the junction kept 9 bases outside the gene matches. Germline CDR1 and CDR2: MNHEY and SVGEGT. CDR3 protein: CASSIGTSGRFDEQFF. CDR3 bases: TGTGCCAGCAGCATAGGGACTAGCGGGAGATTCGATGAGCAGTTCTTC.

The CDR3 bases are TGTGCCAGCAGCTTTCCATTGAACACTGAAGCTTTCTTT. Protein: CASSFPLNTEAFF. The V and J genes are TRBV7-2 and TRBJ1-1; D is undetermined. Germline V gene sequence: CDR1 SGHTA, CDR2 FQGNSA. Trimming removed 3 bases from V and 0 bases from J, with 5 bases in between. The CDR3 runs 13 residues.

The V gene is TRBV12-3 or TRBV12-4, the J gene TRBJ1-2, with TRBD1 matching 7 bases. The CDR3 length is 12 residues. Unmatched junction bases numbered 3, after V lost 2 bases and J lost 9 bases. The CDR3 coding sequence is TGTGCCAGCAGTTTAAGACAGGGCCGCTACACCTTC. It specifies CASSLRQGRYTF.

The chain combines TRBV6-2 or TRBV6-3 with TRBJ2-3; TRBD2 agrees at 8 bases. V gave up 2 bases and J gave up 5 bases; unmatched junction bases: 6. Germline lookup yields CDR1 MNHEY and CDR2 SVGEGT. The CDR3 loop spans 15 amino acids. CDR3 DNA: TGTGCCAGCAGTTACCCGGGAGGGCCCTTAGATACGCAGTATTTT. Its translation: CASSYPGGPLDTQYF.

This rearrangement joins TRBV13 to TRBJ2-1; no definite D call. There are 15 residues in the CDR3. V lost 1 base and J lost 3, with 10 bases in between. CDR1 and CDR2 from the germline V gene are PRHDT and FYEKMQ (reference sequence). The CDR3 here is CASSLAPGNYNEQFF. DNA for the CDR3: TGTGCCAGCAGCTTAGCCCCAGGTAACTACAATGAGCAGTTCTTC. The full variable domain, in which reference TRBV13 and TRBJ2-1 provide the parts outside the CDR3, is AAGVIQSPRHLIKEKRETATLKCYPIPRHDTVYWYQQGPGQDPQFLISFYEKMQSDKGSIPDRFSAQQFSDYHSELNMSSLELGDSALYFCASSLAPGNYNEQFFGPGTRLTVL.

The J gene is TRBJ2-3, the V gene TRBV6-2 or TRBV6-3; D ambiguous. Germline V CDR1 and CDR2: MNHEY, SVGEGT. The CDR3 runs to 16 residues. V was cut by 2 bases and J by 1 base, with 13 bases left in between. CDR3 amino acids: CASSYQTAPGTDTQYF. As DNA, the CDR3 is TGTGCCAGCAGTTACCAAACCGCCCCGGGCACAGATACGCAGTATTTT.

The gene calls are TRBV5-1 and TRBJ1-6; TRBD1 matches at 7 bases. The germline V gene has CDR1 SGHRS and CDR2 YFSETQ. The CDR3 covers 14 residues. The junction had 7 bases not matched to a gene; V was cut back by 3 bases and J by 10 bases. CDR3 coding DNA: TGCGCCAGCAGCTCGGAGGGGGCTGGATCACCCCTCCACTTT. Amino acids: CASSSEGAGSPLHF.

V usage is TRBV15 and J usage is TRBJ2-7; 7 bases map to TRBD1. With 6 bases clipped from V and 1 base from J, the junction kept 6 bases outside the gene matches. CDR3 size: 14 residues. Germline CDR1 and CDR2: LNHNV and YYDKDF (reference sequence). The chain's CDR3 is CATRDTGESYEQYF. The DNA of the CDR3 is TGTGCCACCAGGGACACAGGGGAATCCTACGAGCAGTACTTC.

CDR3 region: CASSQVSGLAVNRRDTQYF. Written as DNA, the CDR3 is TGCGCCAGCAGCCAAGTGTCCGGACTAGCGGTCAATCGGCGGGATACGCAGTATTTT. V gene TRBV4-1 combines with J gene TRBJ2-3; 10 bases fit TRBD2. Germline V gene data show CDR1 as MGHRA and CDR2 as YSYEKL. The CDR3 has 19 amino acids. J gave up 6 bases and V 1 base, and 16 bases lay outside the gene matches.

The CDR3 loop is CASSQRDTYNEQFF. For the CDR3, the DNA is TGTGCCAGCTCACAACGGGACACTTACAATGAGCAGTTCTTC. The gene calls are TRBV18 and TRBJ2-1, with a possible D match to TRBD1 (6 bases). The CDR3 totals 14 residues. Trimming took 4 bases from V and 4 from J, leaving 11 bases between them. Germline lookup yields CDR1 KGHSH and CDR2 LQKENI.

On this clone itself: The junction departs from the called germline gene at one end, perhaps through a read error. The chain combines TRBV9 with TRBJ2-1; 7 nucleotides match TRBD2. The germline V gene encodes CDR1 SGDLS and CDR2 YYNGEE. The CDR3 is 13 amino acids. The CDR3 DNA is TGTGCCAGCAGCGCACCTGTGGGGGGGAAGGTGGTCTTC. This encodes CASSAPVGGKVVF.

The chain links TRBV25-1 to TRBJ1-6; perhaps TRBD1 as D (6 bases). The V gene's germline CDR1 is MGHDK and CDR2 SYGVNS. Trimming took off 0 bases at V and 7 bases at J, with 10 bases between the two ends. This CDR3 region has 15 residues. The CDR3: CASSEYQGHNSPLHF. DNA for the CDR3: TGTGCCAGCAGTGAATATCAGGGGCACAATTCACCCCTCCACTTT.

There are a few counts of this clone. The genes are TRBV7-2 and TRBJ2-1, with D maybe TRBD2 (6 bases). V was shortened by 0 bases and J by 6 bases, with 9 bases between the two germline ends. From germline, CDR1 is SGHTA and CDR2 FQGNSA. The length of the CDR3 is 14 residues. In nucleotides, the CDR3 is TGTGCCAGCAGCTTAGCAGAGACTAGCAATGAGCAGTTCTTC. Its translation: CASSLAETSNEQFF.

The rearrangement joins TRBV14 to TRBJ1-1, with D uncertain. V lost 1 base to trimming and J lost 1 base, with 16 bases between them. Germline V gene data show CDR1 as SGHDN and CDR2 as FVKESK. The CDR3 loop spans 17 amino acids. The DNA for the CDR3 is TGTGCCAGCAGCCAAGCCCCATTTGTGGGGAGGAACACTGAAGCTTTCTTT. Translation gives CASSQAPFVGRNTEAFF.

Here the CDR3 reads CASSLTSGRPRADTQYF. The CDR3 bases are TGCGCCAGCAGCTTGACTAGCGGGAGACCCCGCGCAGATACGCAGTATTTT. The chain links TRBV5-1 to TRBJ2-3, with 11 bases aligning to TRBD2. Per germline, CDR1 SGHRS and CDR2 YFSETQ. With 1 base clipped from V and 4 bases from J, the junction kept 8 bases outside the gene matches. The CDR3 spans 17 residues. Together with reference TRBV5-1 and TRBJ2-3, the CDR3 gives the full variable domain: KAGVTQTPRYLIKTRGQQVTLSCSPISGHRSVSWYQQTPGQGLQFLFEYFSETQRNKGNFPGRFSGRQFSNSRSEMNVSTLELGDSALYLCASSLTSGRPRADTQYFGPGTRLTVL.